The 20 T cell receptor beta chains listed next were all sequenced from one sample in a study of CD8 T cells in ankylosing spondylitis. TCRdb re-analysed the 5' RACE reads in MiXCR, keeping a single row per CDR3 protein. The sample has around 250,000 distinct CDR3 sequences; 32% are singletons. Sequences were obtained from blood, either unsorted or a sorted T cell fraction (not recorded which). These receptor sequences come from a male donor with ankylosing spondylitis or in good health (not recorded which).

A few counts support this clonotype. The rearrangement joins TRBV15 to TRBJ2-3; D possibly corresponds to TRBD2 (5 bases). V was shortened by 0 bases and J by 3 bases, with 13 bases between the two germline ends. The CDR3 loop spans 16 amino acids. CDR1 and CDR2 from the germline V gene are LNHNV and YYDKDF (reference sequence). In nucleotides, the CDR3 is TGTGCCACCAGCAGAGAGAGGGCCTTTCGGACAGATACGCAGTATTTT. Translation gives CATSRERAFRTDTQYF.

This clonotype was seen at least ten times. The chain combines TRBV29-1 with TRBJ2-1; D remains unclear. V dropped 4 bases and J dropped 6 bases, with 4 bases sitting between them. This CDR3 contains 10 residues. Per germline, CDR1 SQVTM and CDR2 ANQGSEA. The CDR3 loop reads CSVGSNEQFF. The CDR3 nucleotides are TGCAGCGTTGGGAGCAATGAGCAGTTCTTC.

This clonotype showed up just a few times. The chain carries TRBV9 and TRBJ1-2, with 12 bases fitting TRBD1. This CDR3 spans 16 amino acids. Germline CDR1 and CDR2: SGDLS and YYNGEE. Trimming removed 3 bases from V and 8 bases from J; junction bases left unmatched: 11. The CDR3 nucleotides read TGTGCCAGCAGCGGTGGGGACAGGGGGCCTAAGAGGGGCTACACCTTC. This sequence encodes CASSGGDRGPKRGYTF.

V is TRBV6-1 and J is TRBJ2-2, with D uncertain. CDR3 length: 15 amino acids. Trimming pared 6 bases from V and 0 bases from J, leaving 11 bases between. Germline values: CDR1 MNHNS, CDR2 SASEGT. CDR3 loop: CASRPPASNTGELFF. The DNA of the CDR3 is TGTGCCAGCAGACCCCCGGCATCGAACACCGGGGAGCTGTTTTTT.

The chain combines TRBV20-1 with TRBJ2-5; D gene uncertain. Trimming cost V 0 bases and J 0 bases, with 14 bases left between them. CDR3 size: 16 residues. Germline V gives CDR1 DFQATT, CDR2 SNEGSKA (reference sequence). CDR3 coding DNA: TGCAGTGCTAGAGAAAGGAATCGCTTAAACCAAGAGACCCAGTACTTC. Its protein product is CSARERNRLNQETQYF.

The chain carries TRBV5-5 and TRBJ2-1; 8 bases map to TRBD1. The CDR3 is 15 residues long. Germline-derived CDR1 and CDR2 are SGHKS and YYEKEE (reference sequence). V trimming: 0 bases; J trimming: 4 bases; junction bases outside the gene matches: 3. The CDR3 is CASSLDRGVYNEQFF. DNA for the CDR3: TGTGCCAGCAGCTTGGACAGGGGGGTGTACAATGAGCAGTTCTTC.

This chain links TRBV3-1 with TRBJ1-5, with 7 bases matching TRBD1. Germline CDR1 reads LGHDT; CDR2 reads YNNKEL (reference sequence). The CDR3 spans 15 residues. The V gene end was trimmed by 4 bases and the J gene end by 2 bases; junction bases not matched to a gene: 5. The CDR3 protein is CASSRTGQGNQPQHF. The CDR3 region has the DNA TGTGCCAGCAGCCGAACAGGACAGGGCAATCAGCCCCAGCATTTT.

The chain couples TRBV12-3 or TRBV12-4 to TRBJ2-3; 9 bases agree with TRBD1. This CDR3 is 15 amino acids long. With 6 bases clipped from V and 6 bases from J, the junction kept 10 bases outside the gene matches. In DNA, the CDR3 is TGTGCCAGCAGGAGCCGGGACAGGGTCACGGATACGCAGTATTTT. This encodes CASRSRDRVTDTQYF.

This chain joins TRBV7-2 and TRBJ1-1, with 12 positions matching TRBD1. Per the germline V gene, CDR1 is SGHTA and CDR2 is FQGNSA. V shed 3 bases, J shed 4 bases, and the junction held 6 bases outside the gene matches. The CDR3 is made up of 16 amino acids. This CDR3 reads CASSFGTGGRITEAFF. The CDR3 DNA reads TGTGCCAGCAGCTTTGGGACAGGGGGCCGGATCACTGAAGCTTTCTTT.

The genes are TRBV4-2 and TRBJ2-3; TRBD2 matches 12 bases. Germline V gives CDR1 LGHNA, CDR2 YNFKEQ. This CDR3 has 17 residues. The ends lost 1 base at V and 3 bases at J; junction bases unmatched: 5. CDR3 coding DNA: TGTGCCAGCAGCCAAGTCCCTAGCGGGGGGGCGACAGATACGCAGTATTTT. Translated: CASSQVPSGGATDTQYF.

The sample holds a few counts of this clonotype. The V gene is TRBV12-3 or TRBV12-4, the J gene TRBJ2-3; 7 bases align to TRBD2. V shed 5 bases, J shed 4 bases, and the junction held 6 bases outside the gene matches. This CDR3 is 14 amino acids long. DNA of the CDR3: TGTGCCAGCAGTATGACTAGCCCCCCAGATACGCAGTATTTT. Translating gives CASSMTSPPDTQYF.

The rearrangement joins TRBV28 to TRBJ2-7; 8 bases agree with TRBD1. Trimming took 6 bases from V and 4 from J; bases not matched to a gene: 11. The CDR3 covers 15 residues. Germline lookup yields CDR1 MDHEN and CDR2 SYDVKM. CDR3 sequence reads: CASRGHRGIPYEQYF. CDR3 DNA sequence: TGTGCCAGCAGGGGACACAGGGGGATACCATACGAGCAGTACTTC.

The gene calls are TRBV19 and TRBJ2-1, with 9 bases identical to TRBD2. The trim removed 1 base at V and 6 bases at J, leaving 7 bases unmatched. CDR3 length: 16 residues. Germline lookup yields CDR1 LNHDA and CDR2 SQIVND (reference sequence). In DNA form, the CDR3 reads TGTGCCAGTAGTATAGGGGCTAGCGGGGTATCCAATGAGCAGTTCTTC. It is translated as CASSIGASGVSNEQFF.

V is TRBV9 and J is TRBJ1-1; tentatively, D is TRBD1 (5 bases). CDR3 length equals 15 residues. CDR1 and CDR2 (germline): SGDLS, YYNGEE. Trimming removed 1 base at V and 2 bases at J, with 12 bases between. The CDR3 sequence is CASSVFGAPNTEAFF. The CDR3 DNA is TGTGCCAGCAGCGTATTTGGGGCTCCCAACACTGAAGCTTTCTTT.

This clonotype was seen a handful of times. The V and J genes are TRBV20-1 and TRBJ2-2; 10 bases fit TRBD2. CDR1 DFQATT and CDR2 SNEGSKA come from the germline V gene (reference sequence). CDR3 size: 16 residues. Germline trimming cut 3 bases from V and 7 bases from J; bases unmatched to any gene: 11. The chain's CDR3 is CSAREERGGNGGELFF. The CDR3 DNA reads TGCAGTGCTAGGGAGGAGCGGGGGGGAAATGGCGGGGAGCTGTTTTTT.

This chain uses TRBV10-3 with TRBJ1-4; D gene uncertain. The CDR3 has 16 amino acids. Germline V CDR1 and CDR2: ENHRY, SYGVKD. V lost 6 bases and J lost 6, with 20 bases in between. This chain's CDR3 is CAISPAGGLADEKLFF. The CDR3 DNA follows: TGTGCCATCAGCCCCGCGGGCGGCCTCGCTGATGAAAAACTGTTTTTT.

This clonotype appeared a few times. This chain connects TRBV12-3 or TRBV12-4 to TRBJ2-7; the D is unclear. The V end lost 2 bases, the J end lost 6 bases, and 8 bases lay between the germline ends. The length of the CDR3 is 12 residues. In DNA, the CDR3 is TGTGCCAGCAGTTTACGGTTAGCCGAGCAGTACTTC. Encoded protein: CASSLRLAEQYF.

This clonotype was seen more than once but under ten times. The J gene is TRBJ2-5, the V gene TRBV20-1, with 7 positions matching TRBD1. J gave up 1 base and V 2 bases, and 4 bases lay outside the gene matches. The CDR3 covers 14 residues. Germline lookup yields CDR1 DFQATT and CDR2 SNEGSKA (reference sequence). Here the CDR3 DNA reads TGCAGTGCTAGACCCGGGACAGTCCAAGAGACCCAGTACTTC. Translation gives CSARPGTVQETQYF.

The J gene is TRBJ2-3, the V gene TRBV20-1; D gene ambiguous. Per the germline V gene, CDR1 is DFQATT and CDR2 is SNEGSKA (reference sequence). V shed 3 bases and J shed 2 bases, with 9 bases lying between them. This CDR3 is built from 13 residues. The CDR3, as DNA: TGCAGTGCTAGTAATGTACCCACAGATACGCAGTATTTT. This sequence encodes CSASNVPTDTQYF.

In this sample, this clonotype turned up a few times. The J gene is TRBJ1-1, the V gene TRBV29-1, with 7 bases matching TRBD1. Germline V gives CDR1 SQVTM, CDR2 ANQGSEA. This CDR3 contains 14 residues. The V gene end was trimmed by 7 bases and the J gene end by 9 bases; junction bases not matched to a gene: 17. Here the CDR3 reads CSAVPGYRGEKAFF. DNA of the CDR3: TGCAGCGCCGTTCCCGGGTACAGGGGAGAGAAAGCTTTCTTT. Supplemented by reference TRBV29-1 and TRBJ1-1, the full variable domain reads SAVISQKPSRDICQRGTSLTIQCQVDSQVTMMFWYRQQPGQSLTLIATANQGSEATYESGFVIDKFPISRPNLTFSTLTVSNMSPEDSSIYLCSAVPGYRGEKAFFGQGTRLTVV.